The subject of this entry is one T cell receptor (beta chain). Its target is not known. Amplification used 60 Vbeta primers and 13 Jbeta primers. Method: immunoSEQ multiplex PCR; TCRdb's copy keeps in-frame clones and lacks some. The data show around 150,000 clones, approximately 80% seen once. This sample was taken from a study of cytomegalovirus exposure and HLA in healthy donors. Per the germline V gene, CDR1 is LNHNV and CDR2 is YYDKDF (reference sequence). Trimming took 1 base from V and 6 from J; bases not matched to a gene: 5. This CDR3 region has 15 residues. Findings and limits, study-wide: The authors judged a highly shared variant cluster likely a sequencing artifact. TCR sequences were mostly rare, though some public TCRs occurred in many donors. There were 150 to 200 TCR beta chains listed as cytomegalovirus-associated.

This rearrangement joins TRBV15 to TRBJ2-7; 11 bases are a match to TRBD2. The TCR was taken from a boy younger than 10 in good health and CMV-seronegative. Sequenced input: PBMCs. CDR3 amino acids: CATSRVPLAGVEQYF. The DNA of the CDR3 is TGTGCCACCAGCAGAGTTCCACTAGCGGGAGTCGAGCAGTACTTC.